Below, one TCR beta chain is given with its context. Its antigen is not known. The record originates from a study of OX40 agonist ivuxolimab in advanced cancers. The method was immunoSEQ multiplex PCR; TCRdb's version includes in-frame clones alone and lacks a portion of them. The profile shows tens of thousands of clones, roughly 92% of them singletons. General study findings and limits: Among the nonresponders, some also had low normalized T-cell clonal expansion. Among the lowest peripheral clonal expansion occurred in 0.1-3.0 mg/kg partial responders.

The CDR3 is 14 residues long. Germline V gene sequence: CDR1 SGDLS, CDR2 YYNGEE. V lost 0 bases and J lost 7, with 11 bases in between. The receptor was isolated from an adult with an advanced solid tumor such as melanoma, head and neck, liver or kidney cancer. This sequence joins TRBV9 and TRBJ1-5; D possibly corresponds to TRBD1 (5 bases). The sample was CD4+ or CD8+ T cells sorted from blood, taken in a trial of the OX40 agonist ivuxolimab. This CDR3 is CASSVAGGGQPQHF. DNA of the CDR3: TGTGCCAGCAGCGTAGCCGGGGGAGGACAGCCCCAGCATTTT.